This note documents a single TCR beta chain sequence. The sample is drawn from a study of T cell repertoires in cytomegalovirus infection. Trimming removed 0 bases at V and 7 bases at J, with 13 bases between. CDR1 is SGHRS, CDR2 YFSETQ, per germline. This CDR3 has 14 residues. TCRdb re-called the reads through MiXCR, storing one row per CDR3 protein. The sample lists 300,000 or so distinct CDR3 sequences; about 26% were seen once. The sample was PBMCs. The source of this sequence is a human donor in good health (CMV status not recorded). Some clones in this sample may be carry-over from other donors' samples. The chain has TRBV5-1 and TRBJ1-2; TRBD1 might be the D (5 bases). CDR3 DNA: TGCGCCAGCAGCTTGGTAAGGGGCCGTTCTGGCTACACCTTC. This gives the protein CASSLVRGRSGYTF.